This T cell receptor (beta chain) was recorded in a study of cytomegalovirus exposure and HLA in healthy donors. 60 Vbeta and 13 Jbeta primers were used in PCR. Generated by immunoSEQ multiplex PCR, the TCRdb table keeps only in-frame clones and is missing some. The sample comprises about 80,000 clones, about 80% of which are singletons, and 32% rests with the top ten. Specimen: PBMCs. This receptor was identified in a man in his forties or fifties in good health and CMV-seropositive.

The CDR3 bases are TGTGCCAGCAGCCAGGCGGCCATCGGTGGTCTAGCAGATGAGCAGTTCTTC. Protein product: CASSQAAIGGLADEQFF. V gene TRBV11-3 combines with J gene TRBJ2-1; D may be TRBD2 (5 bases). This CDR3 has 17 residues. Looked up from germline, CDR1 is SGHNT and CDR2 is YENEEA. Between the trimmed V and J ends, which lost 5 bases and 8 bases, there was a span of 25 bases.